This T cell receptor beta chain was captured in a study of T cells after posttransplantation cyclophosphamide. Study-wide findings and caveats: Later blood repertoires were often dominated by clones from the donor CD8+ memory compartment. TRB overlap between skin or GI tissue T cells and blood was limited. After PTCy, TRB diversity resembled that of CNI/methotrexate controls.

Libraries were prepared by immunoSEQ multiplex PCR; TCRdb keeps only in-frame clonotypes and omits some of them. This sample includes 30,000 or so clones with no singletons; its ten biggest clones take up more than 4.5%. From germline, CDR1 is SGHTA and CDR2 FQGNSA. The CDR3 runs 12 residues. With V trimmed by 8 bases and J by 13 bases, 6 bases remained unmatched. The sample holds a few counts of this clone. Its antigen is not known. The sequence was obtained from a woman between 25 and 40 years old in good health and a related stem cell transplant donor. V is TRBV7-2 and J is TRBJ1-4, with 11 bases lining up with TRBD1. Material for sequencing was PBMCs. The CDR3 protein is CASSRDRGALFF. CDR3 bases: TGTGCCAGCTCGCGGGACAGGGGGGCACTGTTTTTT.